This entry is about one T cell receptor (beta chain). What antigen it recognizes has not been identified. Nothing much larger sits one base from this clone, and base qualities are not available. According to the germline V gene (reference sequence), CDR1 reads SEHNR and CDR2 reads FQNEAQ. V and J lose 3 bases and 2 bases, and a span of 10 bases separates them. Spanning cysteine to phenylalanine, the CDR3 consists of 14 amino acids. The sequence is cut down to CDR3 DNA, 42 bases in frame from base 1. The data are from a study of siplizumab effects on memory and regulatory T cells (dated by TCRdb to between 2018 and 2021). As for the study more broadly: The effect of the anti-CD2 antibody siplizumab on alloreactive T-cell subsets was examined in allogeneic mixed lymphocyte reactions constructed from human PBMCs. Results the study describes overall, beyond this receptor: Unstimulated naive T cells appeared more diverse than memory T cells, and naive cells seemed to contribute substantially to the alloresponse. Because sequences at frequencies below about 10^-5 were poorly captured, only a minor fraction of alloreactive clones could be mapped back to unstimulated subsets. Among mappable alloreactive CD4+ clones, an average Treg-derived fraction of 68.8% was observed with siplizumab, compared with roughly 27% in control reactions. No functional confirmation was obtained for the suppressive function of proliferating Tregs from siplizumab cultures. The cumulative frequency of alloreactive sequences traceable to unstimulated CD4+ memory T cells was significantly reduced by siplizumab. About 75-96% of proliferating CD4+ or CD8+ clones could not be given a naive or memory phenotype.

Unstimulated CD4+ memory cells were also sequenced in three donor pairs, together with CD4+ naive, CD8+ TEMRA, CD8+ naive and CD8+ effector memory subsets. TCRbeta CDR3 sequencing was performed on sorted unstimulated T cells and on proliferating T cells recovered from mixed lymphocyte reactions. Fresh whole blood from over 8 HLA-typed healthy donors was used to isolate PBMCs. Library preparation was by the immunoSEQ multiplex PCR assay. The deep sequencing platform assayed about 10^5 TCR templates per sample. Genomic DNA extracted from sorted T cells was the material used for TCRbeta CDR3 sequencing. The published analysis was carried out like this. The R programming language was used for clonal analysis of TCRbeta CDR3 data. Alloreactive CD4+ and CD8+ clones were defined by comparing unstimulated samples with post-reaction CFSE-low samples. Regulatory or non-regulatory origin was assigned to alloreactive CD4+ clones by matching of sequences to sorted unstimulated Treg and non-Treg repertoires. TCRdb obtained this table from immuneACCESS and retained in-frame rearrangements with V and J assigned. These tables miss some clones; where compared with another copy, unresolved V genes account for less than half of the shortfall, and the remainder is unexplained. That table gives V, J and clone size, and the DNA gave D and trimming. The sample contains approximately 65,000 clones, 83% of them found a single time. 3.8% of the sample goes to the ten largest clones.

The sequenced sample was memory CD4+ T cells sorted from blood. Interpreted using the paper, the cell subset or site label stands for: unstimulated CD4+ memory T cells. The receptor was isolated from a human donor in good health. Recombination joined TRBV7-9 with TRBJ1-2, with no confident D gene call. The CDR3 has the sequence CASSLAGPNYGYTF. The nucleotide sequence reads TGTGCCAGCAGCTTGGCGGGCCCAAACTATGGCTACACCTTC.